The 7 T cell receptor beta chains below come from one sample, sequenced in a study of breast tumors, draining lymph nodes, adjacent tissues. TCRdb reprocessed the multiplex PCR reads with MiXCR, giving one entry per CDR3 protein. The table lists about 130,000 distinct CDR3 sequences, approximately 20% of them singletons. Axillary draining lymph nodes of breast cancer patients supplied the node samples. The sequencing input was axillary lymph node tissue. Receptors were obtained from a female donor with breast cancer. Some clones in this sample may be carry-over from other donors' samples.

This clonotype came up many times. V usage is TRBV13 and J usage is TRBJ2-3, with D possibly TRBD2 on 5 matching bases. With 8 bases removed from V and 1 base from J, the gap between germline ends came to 7 bases. This CDR3 is built from 12 residues. Germline V lookup: CDR1 PRHDT, CDR2 FYEKMQ (reference sequence). The CDR3: CASGSGTDTQYF. The CDR3 DNA reads TGTGCCAGCGGGAGTGGCACAGATACGCAGTATTTT.

This clonotype has at least ten counts. The chain combines TRBV4-1 with TRBJ2-3; D is perhaps TRBD1 or TRBD2 (5 bases each). Germline V gene sequence: CDR1 MGHRA, CDR2 YSYEKL. This CDR3 contains 16 residues. The V and J ends lost 4 bases and 1 base respectively, with 15 bases between them. CDR3 sequence (DNA): TGCGCCAGCAGCCGGATAGGCCGGGACCGCACAGATACGCAGTATTTT. Translation gives CASSRIGRDRTDTQYF.

The table lists this clonotype with many counts. The chain carries TRBV6-6 and TRBJ2-5; TRBD1 matches 9 bases. J gave up 5 bases and V 6 bases, and 10 bases lay outside the gene matches. CDR1 and CDR2 (germline): MNHNY, SVGAGI (reference sequence). The CDR3 has 15 amino acids. CDR3 nucleotide sequence: TGTGCCAGCAGATTCCCGGGACAGGGTATGGAGACCCAGTACTTC. It yields the protein CASRFPGQGMETQYF.

This clonotype occurred many times. The V call is TRBV5-1, the J call TRBJ2-5; 7 bases agree with TRBD2. The CDR3 has 16 amino acids. Germline V lookup: CDR1 SGHRS, CDR2 YFSETQ. J was trimmed by 4 bases and V by 0 bases; bases with no gene match: 9. CDR3 sequence reads: CASSLAGGRGAETQYF. The CDR3 bases are TGCGCCAGCAGCTTGGCGGGCGGGAGAGGGGCAGAGACCCAGTACTTC.

This clonotype was seen only once. The CDR3: CASSRDTLEKLFF. The CDR3 DNA sequence: TGTGCCAGCAGCAGGGACACCCTTGAAAAACTGTTTTTT. The V gene is TRBV5-4, the J gene TRBJ1-4; a weak D match, TRBD1 (6 bases). The CDR3 is 13 amino acids. Germline values: CDR1 SGHNT, CDR2 YYREEE (reference sequence). The V end lost 4 bases, the J end lost 7 bases, and 11 bases lay between the germline ends.

Many counts were recorded for this clonotype. V gene TRBV11-3 combines with J gene TRBJ2-3; D is perhaps TRBD2 (7 bases). Trimming cost V 1 base and J 3 bases, with 20 bases left between them. There are 18 residues in the CDR3. Germline CDR1 is SGHNT and CDR2 is YENEEA. The CDR3 DNA is TGTGCCAGCAGCTTAGCAGACAGGCGGGAGATCAGGACAGATACGCAGTATTTT. Translating gives CASSLADRREIRTDTQYF.

This clonotype was seen only a few times. The chain carries TRBV19 and TRBJ2-5; D gene unclear. Germline assignment: CDR1 LNHDA and CDR2 SQIVND (reference sequence). The CDR3 length is 13 residues. Trimming removed 4 bases from V and 4 bases from J, with 10 bases in between. The CDR3 DNA reads TGTGCCAGTAGTACCCCCCCCACAGAGACCCAGTACTTC. Its translation: CASSTPPTETQYF.